This entry lists 29 T cell receptor beta chains sequenced from one sample in a study of blood T cell repertoires in COVID-19. Libraries were prepared by immunoSEQ multiplex PCR; TCRdb keeps only in-frame clonotypes and omits some of them. The sample contains roughly 100,000 clones, approximately 80% of which appear only once. What was sequenced was peripheral blood. These receptors all stem from an elderly woman with acute or convalescent COVID-19.

The chain couples TRBV5-6 to TRBJ1-4; perhaps TRBD1 as D (5 bases). V lost 0 bases to trimming and J lost 0 bases, with 12 bases between them. Looked up from germline, CDR1 is SGHDT and CDR2 is YYEEEE. This CDR3 comprises 17 residues. CDR3 coding DNA: TGTGCCAGCAGCTTGGACCCACCGGGGGCAACTAATGAAAAACTGTTTTTT. This encodes CASSLDPPGATNEKLFF. The full variable domain, with the rest looked up from reference TRBV5-6 and TRBJ1-4, is DAGVTQSPTHLIKTRGQQVTLRCSPKSGHDTVSWYQQALGQGPQFIFQYYEEEERQRGNFPDRFSGHQFPNYSSELNVNALLLGDSALYLCASSLDPPGATNEKLFFGSGTQLSVL.

V and J are TRBV7-2 and TRBJ1-6; D gene ambiguous. With 5 bases removed from V and 0 bases from J, the gap between germline ends came to 8 bases. CDR1 is SGHTA and CDR2 is FQGNSA in the germline V gene. The CDR3 sequence is 15 residues long. The CDR3 DNA reads TGTGCCAGCAGCACGCGAAGCTCCTATAATTCACCCCTCCACTTT. Protein product: CASSTRSSYNSPLHF.

The chain is built from TRBV18 and TRBJ2-2; D remains unclear. The CDR3 extends over 14 amino acids. V dropped 0 bases and J dropped 6 bases, with 8 bases sitting between them. CDR1 and CDR2 (germline): KGHSH, LQKENI. The CDR3 protein is CASSPPRESGELFF. The CDR3 bases are TGTGCCAGCTCACCACCGAGAGAATCCGGGGAGCTGTTTTTT. Full variable domain (missing parts from reference TRBV18 and TRBJ2-2): NAGVMQNPRHLVRRRGQEARLRCSPMKGHSHVYWYRQLPEEGLKFMVYLQKENIIDESGMPKERFSAEFPKEGPSILRIQQVVRGDSAAYFCASSPPRESGELFFGEGSRLTVL.

V and J are TRBV4-2 and TRBJ2-3; tentative D call: TRBD2 (7 bases). Germline V gene sequence: CDR1 LGHNA, CDR2 YNFKEQ. The V and J ends lost 0 bases and 4 bases respectively, with 14 bases between them. This CDR3 contains 16 residues. The CDR3 reads CASSQDGGPLPDTQYF. DNA of the CDR3: TGTGCCAGCAGCCAAGACGGGGGGCCCCTCCCAGATACGCAGTATTTT.

J is TRBJ1-1 and V is TRBV19; 7 bases map to TRBD1. V shed 6 bases, J shed 6 bases, and the junction held 19 bases outside the gene matches. The CDR3 spans 17 residues. Germline V CDR1 and CDR2: LNHDA, SQIVND (reference sequence). The CDR3, as DNA: TGTGCCAGTAGGCCCGCTAGACAGGGCCAAAGGGGCCCTGAAGCTTTCTTT. It codes for CASRPARQGQRGPEAFF.

This rearrangement joins TRBV5-1 to TRBJ2-1; 7 bases are shared with TRBD2. Trimming took 4 bases from V and 4 from J; bases not matched to a gene: 8. Germline lookup yields CDR1 SGHRS and CDR2 YFSETQ. The CDR3 sequence is 15 residues long. In nucleotides, the CDR3 is TGCGCCAGCAGCCCTCTAGCGGACGGGTACAATGAGCAGTTCTTC. Translation gives CASSPLADGYNEQFF.

On this clone: Other DNA sequences in this specimen translate into the identical CDR3. V and J are TRBV5-1 and TRBJ1-2, with TRBD1 as a possible D gene (5 bases). V dropped 0 bases and J dropped 8 bases, with 11 bases sitting between them. The germline gives CDR1 SGHRS, CDR2 YFSETQ. This CDR3 is 13 amino acids long. The CDR3 sequence: CASSLVQGGGYTF. In DNA form, the CDR3 reads TGCGCCAGCAGCTTGGTTCAGGGAGGGGGCTACACCTTC.

The chain couples TRBV18 to TRBJ2-6; no reliable D call. CDR3 length: 16 amino acids. The V gene's germline CDR1 is KGHSH and CDR2 LQKENI. V was trimmed by 2 bases and J by 0 bases, leaving 8 bases between them. CDR3 residues: CASSPWANSGANVLTF. DNA for the CDR3: TGTGCCAGCTCACCATGGGCCAACTCTGGGGCCAACGTCCTGACTTTC.

The chain combines TRBV19 with TRBJ2-5, with 11 bases lining up with TRBD2. CDR3 length equals 15 residues. V shed 5 bases, J shed 3 bases, and the junction held 5 bases outside the gene matches. Germline V gives CDR1 LNHDA, CDR2 SQIVND (reference sequence). As DNA, the CDR3 is TGTGCCAGTAGTGCTTGGGGACTAGCGGAAGAGACCCAGTACTTC. Its protein product is CASSAWGLAEETQYF.

This chain uses TRBV30 with TRBJ2-3; 8 nucleotides match TRBD2. CDR1 GTSNPN and CDR2 SVGIG come from the germline V gene (reference sequence). Trimming cost V 2 bases and J 2 bases; bases outside gene matches: 9. This CDR3 region has 16 residues. Here the CDR3 reads CAWSRGAGGYTDTQYF. As DNA, the CDR3 is TGTGCCTGGAGTAGAGGTGCGGGGGGCTACACAGATACGCAGTATTTT.

This clone was found once. V is TRBV6-6 and J is TRBJ1-2; TRBD1 agrees at 9 bases. CDR3 length: 16 amino acids. V was clipped by 2 bases and J by 6 bases; unmatched bases: 10. Per germline, CDR1 MNHNY and CDR2 SVGAGI (reference sequence). CDR3 sequence: CASSYGETGTGNGYTF. In DNA, the CDR3 is TGTGCCAGCAGTTACGGCGAAACCGGGACAGGGAATGGCTACACCTTC.

The chain links TRBV5-1 to TRBJ1-4; 8 nucleotides line up with TRBD1. The CDR3 has 16 residues. With 2 bases clipped from V and 6 bases from J, the junction kept 9 bases outside the gene matches. The germline gives CDR1 SGHRS, CDR2 YFSETQ. This CDR3 reads CASSLRQGAADEKLFF. The CDR3 DNA reads as TGCGCCAGCAGCTTAAGGCAGGGGGCGGCTGATGAAAAACTGTTTTTT.

This clone was seen a few times. The V gene is TRBV19, the J gene TRBJ2-7, with 11 bases identical to TRBD2. The length of the CDR3 is 15 residues. Germline values: CDR1 LNHDA, CDR2 SQIVND (reference sequence). V lost 5 bases and J lost 4; bases outside the gene matches: 7. This CDR3 is CASSARTSGLYEQYF. The DNA of the CDR3 is TGTGCCAGTAGTGCGCGGACTAGCGGGCTTTACGAGCAGTACTTC.

This sequence joins TRBV28 and TRBJ2-5; TRBD2 agrees at 9 bases. Germline CDR1 and CDR2: MDHEN and SYDVKM. V was pared by 4 bases and J by 4 bases, with 16 bases of the junction left unmatched. The CDR3 covers 18 residues. The CDR3 is CASSSSKKTSGGGETQYF. The CDR3 DNA is TGTGCCAGCAGTTCCTCAAAAAAGACTAGCGGTGGGGGAGAGACCCAGTACTTC.

A single count supports this clone. This sequence joins TRBV28 and TRBJ2-7; no clear D. CDR3 length: 12 amino acids. V lost 5 bases and J 1 base, leaving 6 bases between the germline ends. Germline loops: CDR1 MDHEN, CDR2 SYDVKM. Here the CDR3 reads CASSASSYEQYF. The CDR3 region has the DNA TGTGCCAGCAGTGCCAGTTCCTACGAGCAGTACTTC.

The chain uses TRBV2 and TRBJ2-1; TRBD1 aligns across 10 bases. CDR3 length: 13 amino acids. In germline, CDR1 is SNHLY, CDR2 FYNNEI. Trimming took 8 bases from V and 2 from J; bases not matched to a gene: 0. In nucleotides, the CDR3 is TGTGCCAGCGGACAGGGGGCCTACAATGAGCAGTTCTTC. Its protein is CASGQGAYNEQFF.

This chain uses TRBV19 with TRBJ1-2; 9 positions agree with TRBD1. The CDR3 has 15 amino acids. Germline CDR1 reads LNHDA; CDR2 reads SQIVND (reference sequence). The trim removed 3 bases at V and 4 bases at J, leaving 6 bases unmatched. The CDR3 DNA reads as TGTGCCAGTAGTATGACGGGACAGGGTGGCTATGGCTACACCTTC. Its protein product is CASSMTGQGGYGYTF.

The genes are TRBV11-2 and TRBJ2-3; D not certain. CDR1 SGHAT and CDR2 FQNNGV come from the germline V gene. This CDR3 has 14 amino acids. The V end was cut by 0 bases, the J end by 2 bases, with 6 bases between. The CDR3 region is CASSLDIYTDTQYF. Here the CDR3 DNA reads TGTGCCAGCAGCTTAGACATCTACACAGATACGCAGTATTTT.

The chain couples TRBV5-1 to TRBJ1-1, with a possible D match to TRBD1 (6 bases). This CDR3 region has 14 residues. Trimming cost V 4 bases and J 1 base, with 11 bases left between them. CDR1 and CDR2 (germline): SGHRS, YFSETQ. The CDR3 spells CASSEGGSNTEAFF. As DNA, the CDR3 is TGCGCCAGCAGCGAAGGGGGATCGAACACTGAAGCTTTCTTT. The full variable domain, its missing parts supplied by reference TRBV5-1 and TRBJ1-1, is KAGVTQTPRYLIKTRGQQVTLSCSPISGHRSVSWYQQTPGQGLQFLFEYFSETQRNKGNFPGRFSGRQFSNSRSEMNVSTLELGDSALYLCASSEGGSNTEAFFGQGTRLTVV.

This chain uses TRBV4-3 with TRBJ1-1; 10 bases match TRBD1. Looked up from germline, CDR1 is LGHNA and CDR2 is YSLEER. The CDR3 is 14 residues long. V shed 3 bases, J shed 11 bases, and the junction held 9 bases outside the gene matches. The CDR3, as DNA: TGCGCCAGCAGCCACCTCGGACAGGGGGAATTGGCTTTCTTT. Translation: CASSHLGQGELAFF.

This chain uses TRBV12-3 or TRBV12-4 with TRBJ1-2; D is undetermined. V was clipped by 7 bases and J by 0 bases, with 9 bases between them. This CDR3 is 13 amino acids long. DNA for the CDR3: TGTGCCAGCAAACGGACTACTAACTATGGCTACACCTTC. This gives the protein CASKRTTNYGYTF.

The gene calls are TRBV7-2 and TRBJ1-2; 7 bases are a match to TRBD1. The CDR3 covers 13 residues. Germline V gene lookup returns CDR1 SGHTA and CDR2 FQGNSA. V was clipped by 3 bases and J by 2 bases; unmatched bases: 0. The CDR3 coding sequence is TGTGCCAGCAGCTTGGGACAGAACTATGGCTACACCTTC. Its translation is CASSLGQNYGYTF. Supplemented by reference TRBV7-2 and TRBJ1-2, the full variable domain reads GAGVSQSPSNKVTEKGKDVELRCDPISGHTALYWYRQSLGQGLEFLIYFQGNSAPDKSGLPSDRFSAERTGGSVSTLTIQRTQQEDSAVYLCASSLGQNYGYTFGSGTRLTVV.

In the case of this clone: Germline is not matched at one junction end, which may reflect a read error. The rearrangement joins TRBV19 to TRBJ2-7; 7 bases are shared with TRBD2. The CDR3 totals 13 residues. Germline V gives CDR1 LNHDA, CDR2 SQIVND (reference sequence). The DNA for the CDR3 is TGTGCCAGTAGTACAAGACTAGCCTCCCGCTGGGCGTTC. This gives the protein CASSTRLASRWAF.

The count of this clone is one. The chain is built from TRBV5-1 and TRBJ1-2; possible D gene TRBD1, 6 bases. This CDR3 contains 18 residues. CDR1 and CDR2 (germline): SGHRS, YFSETQ. Trimming removed 5 bases at V and 0 bases at J, with 23 bases between. The CDR3 DNA reads TGCGCCAGCAGGCGGGGACTAATCCAGGGGAGGTCTAACTATGGCTACACCTTC. Amino acid sequence: CASRRGLIQGRSNYGYTF.

The chain joins TRBV11-2 to TRBJ1-1; D gene uncertain. This CDR3 region has 15 residues. The germline V gene has CDR1 SGHAT and CDR2 FQNNGV. Trimming stripped 1 base from V and 1 base from J, with 10 bases between. In nucleotides, the CDR3 is TGTGCCAGCAGCTTAGTCGGGAGTTGGAACACTGAAGCTTTCTTT. Translation: CASSLVGSWNTEAFF.

V usage is TRBV6-6 and J usage is TRBJ1-2; tentatively, D is TRBD1 (6 bases). The CDR3 spans 13 residues. Trimming removed 0 bases from V and 7 bases from J, with 9 bases in between. Germline V gives CDR1 MNHNY, CDR2 SVGAGI (reference sequence). CDR3 in amino acids: CASSYSDRSGYTF. The CDR3 DNA is TGTGCCAGCAGTTACTCCGACAGGAGTGGCTACACCTTC.

This clone was counted once. This chain connects TRBV12-3 or TRBV12-4 to TRBJ1-4; unclear D gene. The CDR3 spans 13 residues. The V and J ends lost 3 bases and 5 bases respectively, with 7 bases between them. CDR3 bases: TGTGCCAGCAGTTTTGATCAGAATGAAAAACTGTTTTTT. It yields the protein CASSFDQNEKLFF.

This clone has at least ten counts. The CDR3 loop is CASSLGTSGSRADTQYF. CDR3 nucleotides: TGCGCCAGCAGCTTGGGTACTAGCGGGAGTAGGGCAGATACGCAGTATTTT. The V and J genes are TRBV5-1 and TRBJ2-3; 11 bases line up with TRBD2. This CDR3 comprises 17 residues. V trimming: 0 bases; J trimming: 4 bases; junction bases outside the gene matches: 7. Looked up from germline, CDR1 is SGHRS and CDR2 is YFSETQ. Variable domain in full (rest from reference TRBV5-1 and TRBJ2-3): KAGVTQTPRYLIKTRGQQVTLSCSPISGHRSVSWYQQTPGQGLQFLFEYFSETQRNKGNFPGRFSGRQFSNSRSEMNVSTLELGDSALYLCASSLGTSGSRADTQYFGPGTRLTVL.

The J gene is TRBJ1-5, the V gene TRBV18; TRBD1 matches 7 bases. V dropped 4 bases and J dropped 1; count of bases not matched to a gene: 4. Germline assignment: CDR1 KGHSH and CDR2 LQKENI. This CDR3 spans 15 amino acids. The CDR3 nucleotides read TGTGCCAGCTCACAGGGGGCTGTGAGCAATCAGCCCCAGCATTTT. Protein sequence: CASSQGAVSNQPQHF.